Here is one T cell receptor beta chain with its context. Its antigen is unknown. Repertoires were generated with immunoSEQ multiplex PCR, while TCRdb's copy carries only in-frame clones and drops some. The data contain nearly 90,000 clones, roughly 88% of them seen just once; the ten biggest clones take up 5.8%. This sample is drawn from a study of T cell responses to AZD1222 COVID-19 vaccine. Across the study: Some second doses came at about 4 weeks and others at about 12 weeks; these were pooled. Regarding the study as a whole: White British people made up most donors, females outnumbered males, and clonal diversity was possibly underestimated. Researchers report vaccine-associated CD4 TCRs spanning spike, with dominance at 160-218 and 743-854. Epitopes outside B.1.351 and B.1.1.7 mutated regions reportedly drew nearly half of spike TCRs.

The V segment lost 3 bases and the J segment 0 bases; nucleotides outside the gene matches: 9. Germline CDR1 and CDR2: SGHRS and YFSETQ. This CDR3 comprises 18 residues. The receptor was isolated from an adult in good health. The material sequenced was peripheral blood, taken on day 0 of AZD1222 vaccination. The chain carries TRBV5-1 and TRBJ2-3; 11 bases fit TRBD2. The CDR3 loop is CASSSGLWTSGSTDTQYF. CDR3 DNA: TGCGCCAGCAGCTCTGGCCTTTGGACTAGCGGGAGCACAGATACGCAGTATTTT. Complete variable domain (other parts from reference TRBV5-1 and TRBJ2-3): KAGVTQTPRYLIKTRGQQVTLSCSPISGHRSVSWYQQTPGQGLQFLFEYFSETQRNKGNFPGRFSGRQFSNSRSEMNVSTLELGDSALYLCASSSGLWTSGSTDTQYFGPGTRLTVL.